A selection of T cell receptor beta chains follows, all from one sample in a study of shared clonotypes between healthy human individuals. The protocol was immunoSEQ multiplex PCR, while the TCRdb copy is restricted to in-frame clones and leaves out a portion. The profile shows about 700,000 clones, approximately 79% of them singletons. The specimen sequenced was memory CD4+ T cells sorted from blood. Every receptor here comes from a woman in her thirties in good health. Both conserved end residues are part of each CDR3. D genes are given only for firm matches. Part of the rows lack a size; the others show once, few, many or a class for expanded clones.

clone size,D gene,J gene,V gene,CDR3 DNA,CDR3 protein
-,-,TRBJ2-5,TRBV30,TGTGCCTGGAGTGTGGGTGCAGCCTACCAAGAGACCCAGTACTTC,CAWSVGAAYQETQYF
-,-,TRBJ2-2,TRBV6-1,TGTGCCAGCAGTACAAAACGGTCGGGCGCCGGGGAGCTGTTTTTT,CASSTKRSGAGELFF
-,TRBD2,TRBJ2-1,TRBV7-6,TGTGCCAACAGCTTAGCGGGAGTTGAGCAGTTCTTC,CANSLAGVEQFF
many,TRBD2,TRBJ2-7,TRBV7-8,TGTGCCAGCAGCGTCCAGGGACTAGCGTCCTACGAGCAGTACTTC,CASSVQGLASYEQYF
few,-,TRBJ1-2,TRBV2,TGTGCCAGCAGGCTCTCCGAGGGCTCCGGGGGCTACACCTTC,CASRLSEGSGGYTF
few,-,TRBJ2-1,TRBV16,TGTGCCAGCAGCCAATTGGGCGGATCCTTCGGGCTAGCGACCTACAATGAGCAGTTCTTC,CASSQLGGSFGLATYNEQFF
-,-,TRBJ2-7,TRBV7-9,TGTGCCAGCAGCTTAAGCGGCAGCCGTATCTCCTACGAGCAGTACTTC,CASSLSGSRISYEQYF
-,-,TRBJ2-1,TRBV28,TGTGCCAGCAGCCTCTTCCCCAATGAGCAGTTCTTC,CASSLFPNEQFF
-,TRBD1,TRBJ2-7,TRBV5-1,TGCGCCAGCAGCAGGGGACAGGGCAGGTACGAGCAGTACTTC,CASSRGQGRYEQYF
once,-,TRBJ1-5,TRBV18,TGTGCCAGCTCCCCGGACAGTCAAAATCAGCCCCAGCATTTT,CASSPDSQNQPQHF
-,TRBD1,TRBJ1-5,TRBV11-2,TGTGCCAGCAGCTTAGACGGACAGGTAGATCAGCCCCAGCATTTT,CASSLDGQVDQPQHF
-,TRBD2,TRBJ2-4,TRBV2,TGTGCCAGCAGTGAAGTAGTGGGGTCGGGGGGACACATTCAGTACTTC,CASSEVVGSGGHIQYF
-,TRBD1,TRBJ2-2,TRBV10-2,TGCGCCAGCGGGACAGGCTACACCGGGGAGCTGTTTTTT,CASGTGYTGELFF
-,-,TRBJ1-4,TRBV7-9,TGTGCCAGCAGCCCTCGGGGAGGGGAGGATGAAAAACTGTTTTTT,CASSPRGGEDEKLFF
few,-,TRBJ2-3,TRBV4-1,TGCGCCAGCAGCCTCTCCGGACAGACTCTCACAGATACGCAGTATTTT,CASSLSGQTLTDTQYF